These 11 T cell receptor beta chains originate from one sample sequenced in a study of CD8 T cells in Susac syndrome. RNA amounts of 0.5 to 1 ug underwent reverse transcription with random hexamers. TCRdb reprocessed the immunoSEQ multiplex PCR reads via MiXCR and lists one record per CDR3 protein. The sample lists 150,000 to 200,000 distinct CDR3 sequences, 85% to 95% occurring once. Sequencing was carried out using CD8+ T cells from PBMCs. The receptors come from a human donor with multiple sclerosis.

J is TRBJ2-1 and V is TRBV27; tentative D call: TRBD1 (6 bases). The CDR3 sequence is 14 residues long. CDR1 is MNHEY and CDR2 is SMNVEV in the germline V gene (reference sequence). Trimming took 1 base from V and 8 from J, leaving 12 bases between them. CDR3 sequence (DNA): TGTGCCAGCAGTTTATTAGGACAGATTCATGAGCAGTTCTTC. Its protein product is CASSLLGQIHEQFF.

The V and J genes are TRBV6-4 and TRBJ1-2; possible D gene TRBD1, 6 bases. The V end was cut by 0 bases, the J end by 7 bases, with 21 bases between. This CDR3 spans 17 amino acids. CDR1 and CDR2 from the germline V gene are MRHNA and SNTAGT. CDR3 protein: CASSDSFRIGQKSGYTF. CDR3 nucleotides: TGTGCCAGCAGTGACTCTTTTAGAATTGGACAGAAGTCTGGCTACACCTTC.

This rearrangement joins TRBV29-1 to TRBJ2-7; weak D call: TRBD2 (6 bases). The V and J ends lost 7 bases and 0 bases respectively, with 13 bases between them. CDR1 is SQVTM, CDR2 ANQGSEA, per germline. The CDR3 loop spans 13 amino acids. CDR3 sequence: CSGRVTDSYEQYF. The CDR3 DNA sequence: TGCAGCGGGAGGGTAACCGACTCCTACGAGCAGTACTTC.

Written as DNA, the CDR3 is TGTGCCAGCAGTTACAGATACATCGGGGATCCTCCCTACAATGAGCAGTTCTTC. It encodes CASSYRYIGDPPYNEQFF. The V and J genes are TRBV6-2 or TRBV6-3 and TRBJ2-1, with D maybe TRBD2 (5 bases). CDR1 MNHEY and CDR2 SVGEGT come from the germline V gene. V gave up 2 bases and J gave up 2 bases, with 19 bases separating them. The CDR3 totals 18 residues.

The rearrangement joins TRBV5-4 to TRBJ2-2; 7 bases are shared with TRBD1. Per the germline V gene, CDR1 is SGHNT and CDR2 is YYREEE (reference sequence). J lost 6 bases, V lost 4 bases, and 9 bases had no gene match. The CDR3 loop spans 15 amino acids. CDR3 sequence: CASSGRRQGPGELFF. The CDR3, as DNA: TGTGCCAGCAGCGGCCGCCGACAGGGACCCGGGGAGCTGTTTTTT.

This clonotype was recorded only once. The chain carries TRBV28 and TRBJ2-7; 9 bases fit TRBD2. Germline lookup yields CDR1 MDHEN and CDR2 SYDVKM. CDR3 length equals 14 residues. Trimming cost V 3 bases and J 2 bases; bases outside gene matches: 2. Here the CDR3 DNA reads TGTGCCAGCAGTTTTAGCGGGAGTGCCTACGAGCAGTACTTC. Its protein is CASSFSGSAYEQYF. Supplemented by reference TRBV28 and TRBJ2-7, the full variable domain reads DVKVTQSSRYLVKRTGEKVFLECVQDMDHENMFWYRQDPGLGLRLIYFSYDVKMKEKGDIPEGYSVSREKKERFSLILESASTNQTSMYLCASSFSGSAYEQYFGPGTRLTVT.

The J gene is TRBJ2-7, the V gene TRBV12-3 or TRBV12-4; D might be TRBD1 or TRBD2, each matching 5 bases. This CDR3 region has 15 residues. V dropped 1 base and J dropped 2 bases, with 12 bases sitting between them. CDR3 sequence: CASSLGGWFPYEQYF. The DNA of the CDR3 is TGTGCCAGCAGTTTAGGGGGGTGGTTTCCCTACGAGCAGTACTTC.

The V gene is TRBV20-1, the J gene TRBJ1-4; 8 nucleotides align to TRBD1. Germline lookup yields CDR1 DFQATT and CDR2 SNEGSKA (reference sequence). The CDR3 is 14 residues long. J lost 6 bases, V lost 4 bases, and 7 bases had no gene match. The CDR3: CSATRTGWDEKLFF. The CDR3 nucleotides read TGCAGTGCTACCCGGACAGGGTGGGATGAAAAACTGTTTTTT.

CDR3 amino acids: CASSRLPGSNQPQHF. The CDR3 nucleotides read TGTGCCAGCAGCCGACTGCCGGGGAGCAATCAGCCCCAGCATTTT. The genes are TRBV2 and TRBJ1-5; D uncertain. The V end was cut by 6 bases, the J end by 1 base, with 13 bases between. This CDR3 is 15 amino acids long. Germline V gene data show CDR1 as SNHLY and CDR2 as FYNNEI. Full variable domain (rest looked up from reference TRBV2 and TRBJ1-5): EPEVTQTPSHQVTQMGQEVILRCVPISNHLYFYWYRQILGQKVEFLVSFYNNEISEKSEIFDDQFSVERPDGSNFTLKIRSTKLEDSAMYFCASSRLPGSNQPQHFGDGTRLSIL.

This chain links TRBV20-1 with TRBJ1-3; D call uncertain. The V end was cut by 5 bases, the J end by 0 bases, with 11 bases between. This CDR3 contains 14 residues. Germline CDR1 and CDR2: DFQATT and SNEGSKA (reference sequence). This CDR3 reads CSAYQSNSGNTIYF. The CDR3 DNA sequence: TGCAGTGCTTACCAGTCTAACTCTGGAAACACCATATATTTT.

The chain combines TRBV7-9 with TRBJ1-1; a weak D match, TRBD1 (5 bases). This CDR3 region has 14 residues. The V end lost 5 bases, the J end lost 5 bases, and 15 bases lay between the germline ends. Per germline, CDR1 SEHNR and CDR2 FQNEAQ (reference sequence). The CDR3 loop reads CASSGGRIITEAFF. CDR3 DNA sequence: TGTGCCAGCAGCGGGGGACGGATAATAACTGAAGCTTTCTTT.